This T cell receptor (beta chain) originates from a study of T-cell reconstitution after alpha-beta-depleted transplantation in children. Study findings and constraints: From surviving recipient T cells and thymic progenitors came the high day-60 TCRbeta diversity observed in some patients.

As it was prepared, the TCRbeta library received unique molecular identifiers. One entry per CDR3 protein, called by TCRdb with MiXCR from the PCR reads. The sample carries 350,000 to 500,000 distinct CDR3 sequences, around two fifths recorded once. There are a few counts of this clonotype. Its antigen is not known. The germline gene is not matched at one end of the junction; a read error may be the cause. Per germline, CDR1 SGHKS and CDR2 YYEKEE (reference sequence). This CDR3 contains 14 residues. The chain recombines TRBV5-5 with TRBJ1-5, with 7 bases that match TRBD1. The clonotype originates from a girl aged 2 to 10 with aplastic anemia, due to receive a stem cell transplant. The sequencing here drew on PBMCs, taken before TCRalphabeta/CD19-depleted stem cell transplant. CDR3 region: CSSSLTGNNQPQHF. The CDR3 coding sequence is TGTTCCAGCAGCTTGACAGGGAACAATCAGCCCCAGCATTTT.